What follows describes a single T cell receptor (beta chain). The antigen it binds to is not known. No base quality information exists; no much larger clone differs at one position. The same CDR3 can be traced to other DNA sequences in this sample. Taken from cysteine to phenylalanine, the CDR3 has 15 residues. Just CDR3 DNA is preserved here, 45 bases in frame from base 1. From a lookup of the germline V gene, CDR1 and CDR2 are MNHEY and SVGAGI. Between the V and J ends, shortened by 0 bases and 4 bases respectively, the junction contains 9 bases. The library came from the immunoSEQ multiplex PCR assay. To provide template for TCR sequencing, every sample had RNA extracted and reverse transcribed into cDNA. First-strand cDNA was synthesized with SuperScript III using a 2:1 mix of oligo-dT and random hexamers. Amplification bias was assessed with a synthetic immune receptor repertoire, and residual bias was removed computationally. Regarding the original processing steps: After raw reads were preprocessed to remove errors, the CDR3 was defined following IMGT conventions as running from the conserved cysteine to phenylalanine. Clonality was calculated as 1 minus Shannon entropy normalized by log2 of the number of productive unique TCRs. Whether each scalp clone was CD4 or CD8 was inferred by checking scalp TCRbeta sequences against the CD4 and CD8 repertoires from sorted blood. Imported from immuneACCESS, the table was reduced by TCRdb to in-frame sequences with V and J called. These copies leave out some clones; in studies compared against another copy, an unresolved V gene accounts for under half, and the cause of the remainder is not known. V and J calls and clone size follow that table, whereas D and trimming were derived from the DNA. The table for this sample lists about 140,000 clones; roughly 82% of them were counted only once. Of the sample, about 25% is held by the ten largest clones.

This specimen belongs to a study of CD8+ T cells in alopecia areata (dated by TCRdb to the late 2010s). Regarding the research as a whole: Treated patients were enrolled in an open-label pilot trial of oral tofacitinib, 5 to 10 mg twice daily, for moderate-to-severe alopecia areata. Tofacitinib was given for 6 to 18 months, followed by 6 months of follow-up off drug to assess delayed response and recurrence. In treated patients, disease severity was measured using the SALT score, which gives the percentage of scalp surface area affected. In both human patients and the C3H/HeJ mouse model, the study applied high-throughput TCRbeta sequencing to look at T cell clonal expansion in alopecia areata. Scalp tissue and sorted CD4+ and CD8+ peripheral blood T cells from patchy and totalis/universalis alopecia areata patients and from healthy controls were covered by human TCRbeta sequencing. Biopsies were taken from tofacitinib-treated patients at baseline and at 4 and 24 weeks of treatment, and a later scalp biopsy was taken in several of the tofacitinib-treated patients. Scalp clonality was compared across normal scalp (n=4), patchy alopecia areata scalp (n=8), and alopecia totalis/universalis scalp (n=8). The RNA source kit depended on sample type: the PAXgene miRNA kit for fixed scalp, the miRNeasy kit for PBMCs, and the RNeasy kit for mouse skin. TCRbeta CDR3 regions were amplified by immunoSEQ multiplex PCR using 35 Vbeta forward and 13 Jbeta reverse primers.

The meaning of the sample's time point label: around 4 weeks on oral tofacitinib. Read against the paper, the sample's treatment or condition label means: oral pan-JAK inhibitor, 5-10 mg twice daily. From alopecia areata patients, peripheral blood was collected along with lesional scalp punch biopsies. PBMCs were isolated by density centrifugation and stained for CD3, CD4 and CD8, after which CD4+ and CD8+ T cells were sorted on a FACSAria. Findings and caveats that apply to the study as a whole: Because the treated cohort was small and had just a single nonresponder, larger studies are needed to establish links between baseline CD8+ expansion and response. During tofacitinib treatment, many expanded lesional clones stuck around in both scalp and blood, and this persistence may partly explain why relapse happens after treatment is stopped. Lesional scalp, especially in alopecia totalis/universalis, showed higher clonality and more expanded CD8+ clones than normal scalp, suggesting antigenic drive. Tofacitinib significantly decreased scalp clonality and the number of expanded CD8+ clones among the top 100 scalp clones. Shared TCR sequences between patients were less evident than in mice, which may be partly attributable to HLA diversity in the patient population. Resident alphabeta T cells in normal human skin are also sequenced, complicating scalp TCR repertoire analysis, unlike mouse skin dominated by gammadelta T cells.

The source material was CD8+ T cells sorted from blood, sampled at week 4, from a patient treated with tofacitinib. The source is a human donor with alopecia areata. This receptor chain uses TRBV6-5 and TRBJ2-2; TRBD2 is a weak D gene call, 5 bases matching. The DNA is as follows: TGTGCCAGCAGTTACTCCCCCGGAGGCACCGGGGAGCTGTTTTTT. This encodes CASSYSPGGTGELFF.